The 9 T cell receptor beta chains below were found in one sample sequenced in a study of spatial heterogeneity in lung cancer. Time point indicated: sample taken at primary tumor resection. Unsorted whole RNA samples from tumor, nontumor lung or frozen PBMC were sequenced. One entry per CDR3 protein, called by TCRdb with MiXCR from the 5' RACE reads. The repertoire consists of about 44,000 distinct CDR3 sequences, with about 13% occurring once and the leading ten covering approximately 60%. The specimen comprised PBMCs, sampled at surgery. All receptors derive from a male donor with early-stage non-small cell lung cancer.

The chain links TRBV4-3 to TRBJ1-4, with D perhaps matching TRBD1 (6 bases). Germline values: CDR1 LGHNA, CDR2 YSLEER. This CDR3 contains 15 residues. Trimming pared 0 bases from V and 4 bases from J, leaving 9 bases between. The CDR3 is CASSQDVGGNEKLFF. DNA for the CDR3: TGCGCCAGCAGCCAAGATGTAGGGGGTAATGAAAAACTGTTTTTT.

This clonotype was picked up many times. The chain joins TRBV11-2 to TRBJ2-3; TRBD2 might be the D (6 bases). The CDR3 has 15 residues. Germline V gene data show CDR1 as SGHAT and CDR2 as FQNNGV. V was trimmed by 3 bases and J by 5 bases, leaving 15 bases between them. The CDR3 bases are TGTGCCAGCAGCTTGGGTACGGGAGCTGGAGATACGCAGTATTTT. Its protein is CASSLGTGAGDTQYF.

The chain links TRBV7-2 to TRBJ2-7; 9 nucleotides line up with TRBD1. Germline trimming cut 3 bases from V and 3 bases from J; bases unmatched to any gene: 3. Germline V gives CDR1 SGHTA, CDR2 FQGNSA. The CDR3 is 14 residues long. The CDR3 here is CASSFRTGDYEQYF. In DNA form, the CDR3 reads TGTGCCAGCAGCTTTCGGACAGGGGACTACGAGCAGTACTTC.

This clonotype came up a few times. The CDR3 coding sequence is TGTGCCAGCAGTGAGTCCGGGACAGAATATTACGAGCAGTACTTC. Protein sequence: CASSESGTEYYEQYF. The chain recombines TRBV2 with TRBJ2-7; 7 nucleotides align to TRBD1. Trimming at V came to 3 bases and at J to 4 bases, leaving 9 bases not matched to a gene. CDR1 is SNHLY and CDR2 is FYNNEI in the germline V gene. CDR3 length equals 15 residues. Full variable domain (missing parts from reference TRBV2 and TRBJ2-7): EPEVTQTPSHQVTQMGQEVILRCVPISNHLYFYWYRQILGQKVEFLVSFYNNEISEKSEIFDDQFSVERPDGSNFTLKIRSTKLEDSAMYFCASSESGTEYYEQYFGPGTRLTVT.

This clonotype was seen a few times. The chain links TRBV20-1 to TRBJ1-1; 11 bases agree with TRBD1. After removal of 5 bases from V and 6 bases from J, the junction contained 8 bases not matched to a gene. Germline CDR1 DFQATT, CDR2 SNEGSKA (reference sequence). This CDR3 comprises 14 residues. In DNA form, the CDR3 reads TGCAGTGCTGACCGGGACAGGGGGGGAGCTGAAGCTTTCTTT. Protein sequence: CSADRDRGGAEAFF.

In DNA form, the CDR3 reads TGTGCCAGCAGCTTTAACAGGTGGAACACTGAAGCTTTCTTT. This gives the protein CASSFNRWNTEAFF. The rearrangement uses TRBV11-2 and TRBJ1-1, with D perhaps matching TRBD1 (5 bases). This CDR3 region has 14 residues. Deletions cut 3 bases from V and 1 base from J, with 9 bases between. The germline gives CDR1 SGHAT, CDR2 FQNNGV.

The rearrangement links TRBV7-2 to TRBJ2-3; 7 bases map to TRBD2. CDR3 length: 15 amino acids. J was trimmed by 2 bases and V by 1 base; bases with no gene match: 3. Germline CDR1 SGHTA, CDR2 FQGNSA. The CDR3 DNA is TGTGCCAGCAGCTTAGTAGGGAGGGCCACAGATACGCAGTATTTT. The encoded protein is CASSLVGRATDTQYF.

There are many counts of this clonotype. V is TRBV28 and J is TRBJ2-4; D is perhaps TRBD1 (6 bases). V lost 6 bases, J lost 0 bases, and 12 bases lay in between. The CDR3 has 15 residues. Germline V CDR1 and CDR2: MDHEN, SYDVKM. The CDR3 region is CASSPATGAKNIQYF. CDR3 DNA sequence: TGTGCCAGCAGCCCTGCGACAGGAGCCAAAAACATTCAGTACTTC.

This clonotype was observed at least ten times. CDR3 in amino acids: CASSERRESGELFF. For the CDR3, the DNA is TGTGCCAGCAGCGAAAGACGGGAGTCCGGGGAGCTGTTTTTT. This chain links TRBV9 with TRBJ2-2, with a tentative D call TRBD2 (6 bases). V was cut by 3 bases and J by 6 bases, with 12 bases left in between. Germline values: CDR1 SGDLS, CDR2 YYNGEE. The CDR3 totals 14 residues.